What follows describes a single TCR beta chain. Its antigen is currently unknown. These data belong to a study of CD8 T cells in Susac syndrome. Reverse transcription of roughly 0.5 to 1 ug RNA was performed with random hexamers. Amplification of TCR beta CDR3 used immunoSEQ multiplex PCR across 54 Vbeta and 13 Jbeta. From the immunoSEQ multiplex PCR reads, TCRdb called clonotypes with MiXCR, one entry per CDR3 protein. The sample shows 150,000 to 200,000 distinct CDR3 sequences, under 95% of them seen only once. Trimming left V 4 bases short and J 1 base short, with 23 bases between. Germline CDR1 SGHDN, CDR2 FVKESK. The CDR3 has 18 residues. Study observations and caveats: It was acknowledged in the study that its TCR sequencing and HLA analysis involved a relatively small number of individuals.

Material for sequencing was CD4+ T cells from PBMCs. The chain employs TRBV14 and TRBJ2-7; D possibly uses TRBD1 or TRBD2 (5 bases each). The clonotype was recovered from a human donor in good health. The CDR3 DNA reads as TGTGCCAGCAGCCCCGAGGGAGAACAGGCCTGGGGGTCCTACGAGCAGTACTTC. Its protein is CASSPEGEQAWGSYEQYF.